This TCR beta chain was sequenced for a study of T cells after yellow fever vaccination. From the 5' RACE reads, TCRdb called clonotypes with MiXCR, one entry per CDR3 protein. The table has 250,000 to 400,000 distinct CDR3 sequences, roughly 4.3% seen once; the top ten hold just under 20%. Unmatched junction bases numbered 5, after V lost 2 bases and J lost 7 bases. Germline assignment: CDR1 SQVTM and CDR2 ANQGSEA. The length of the CDR3 is 13 residues. This clonotype was found many times. V usage is TRBV29-1 and J usage is TRBJ1-5; 7 bases match TRBD1. Sequencing used PBMCs, obtained 15 days after the yellow fever booster vaccination. This clonotype originated in a man younger than 35 who received the YFV17D yellow fever vaccine. CDR3 sequence: CSVEQGVGQPQHF. The CDR3 bases are TGCAGCGTTGAACAGGGGGTAGGGCAGCCCCAGCATTTT.